This is a list of T cell receptor beta chains from one sample in a study of shared clonotypes between healthy human individuals. This table comes from immunoSEQ multiplex PCR, and its TCRdb copy is limited to in-frame clones, with some not included. This sample has some 660,000 clones, with around three quarters found just once. The sample was memory CD4+ T cells sorted from blood. The receptors originated from a woman in her 30s in good health. Each CDR3 is given with its conserved first and last residue. The D gene is left open where the match is weak. Clone size, where shown, is once, few, many, or a class for clones that have expanded.

>TRBJ2-7|few|.|TRBV11-2
CASSLRTVISEQYF
TGTGCCAGCAGCTTAAGAACTGTTATTAGCGAGCAGTACTTC
>TRBJ2-5|few|TRBD1|TRBV5-1
CASSLGQGPETQYF
TGCGCCAGCAGTCTGGGACAGGGTCCAGAGACCCAGTACTTC
>TRBJ2-6|.|.|TRBV19
CASQGGVSGANVLTF
TGTGCCAGTCAGGGGGGAGTCTCTGGGGCCAACGTCCTGACTTTC
>TRBJ1-4|.|TRBD1|TRBV5-1
CASSSQGANEKLFF
TGCGCCAGCAGCTCACAGGGGGCTAATGAAAAACTGTTTTTT
>TRBJ2-5|.|.|TRBV2
CASNGGTTEGTQYF
TGTGCCAGCAATGGTGGAACCACAGAAGGGACCCAGTACTTC
>TRBJ1-1|.|.|TRBV1
CTSSHPGPKNTEAFF
TGCACCAGCAGCCACCCAGGGCCAAAGAACACTGAAGCTTTCTTT
>TRBJ2-1|.|.|TRBV15
CATSRGASYNEQFF
TGTGCCACCAGCAGAGGCGCGTCCTACAATGAGCAGTTCTTC
>TRBJ2-3|.|TRBD2|TRBV4-2
CASSQVPSGNLGGWDTQYF
TGTGCCAGCAGCCAAGTTCCTAGCGGTAACCTAGGAGGTTGGGATACGCAGTATTTT
>TRBJ1-2|once|TRBD1|TRBV30
CAWSSTGTGSNYGYTF
TGTGCCTGGAGTTCGACCGGGACAGGATCTAATTATGGCTACACCTTC
>TRBJ1-2|.|.|TRBV28
CASSLTGPYYGYTF
TGTGCCAGCAGTTTAACAGGACCCTACTATGGCTACACCTTC
>TRBJ1-1|.|TRBD1|TRBV5-1
CASSLAPLGQGAPNTEAFF
TGCGCCAGCAGCTTGGCCCCCCTGGGACAGGGGGCTCCGAACACTGAAGCTTTCTTT
>TRBJ1-2|.|TRBD1|TRBV2
CASSSGTGGNYGYTF
TGTGCCAGCAGTTCCGGGACAGGGGGTAACTATGGCTACACCTTC
>TRBJ1-5|.|.|TRBV13
CASSFSGNNQPQHF
TGTGCCAGCAGCTTTAGCGGGAACAATCAGCCCCAGCATTTT
>TRBJ2-7|.|TRBD2|TRBV5-1
CASSSGPSGGSYEQYF
TGCGCCAGCAGCTCGGGGCCTAGCGGGGGGTCCTACGAGCAGTACTTC
>TRBJ2-7|few|TRBD1|TRBV5-1
CASSLEGQGSYEQYF
TGCGCCAGCAGCTTGGAGGGACAGGGTTCCTACGAGCAGTACTTC
>TRBJ2-3|.|.|TRBV6-1
CASSQYRGDTQYF
TGTGCCAGCAGTCAATATAGGGGAGATACGCAGTATTTT
>TRBJ1-1|.|TRBD1|TRBV18
CASSKQGARAEAFF
TGTGCCAGCTCAAAGCAGGGGGCGAGGGCTGAAGCTTTCTTT
>TRBJ2-1|.|.|TRBV11-2
CASSLGSRGSENNEQFF
TGTGCCAGCAGCTTAGGGTCACGGGGGAGCGAGAACAATGAGCAGTTCTTC
>TRBJ2-2|.|.|TRBV19
CASSQVNTGELFF
TGTGCCAGTAGTCAGGTGAACACCGGGGAGCTGTTTTTT
>TRBJ2-4|.|TRBD2|TRBV7-8
CASTPGGYAKNIQYF
TGTGCCAGCACCCCGGGAGGATACGCCAAAAACATTCAGTACTTC
>TRBJ2-7|.|.|TRBV9
CASSVGLFSYEQYF
TGTGCCAGCAGCGTAGGGCTATTCTCCTACGAGCAGTACTTC
>TRBJ1-4|.|TRBD1|TRBV27
CASSLNRDREDEKLFF
TGTGCCAGCAGTTTAAATCGGGACAGGGAGGATGAAAAACTGTTTTTT
>TRBJ2-1|many|TRBD1|TRBV29-1
CSVLRDRGGEQFF
TGCAGCGTTCTCCGGGACAGGGGTGGTGAGCAGTTCTTC
>TRBJ2-1|.|.|TRBV5-1
CASSLLGLQGSEQFF
TGCGCCAGCAGCTTGTTGGGGCTACAGGGATCTGAGCAGTTCTTC
>TRBJ2-1|.|.|TRBV5-1
CASSLDSGAYNEQFF
TGCGCCAGCAGCTTGGACAGTGGCGCATACAATGAGCAGTTCTTC
>TRBJ2-3|.|TRBD1|TRBV29-1
CSVPTGGADTQYF
TGCAGCGTCCCTACAGGGGGCGCAGATACGCAGTATTTT
>TRBJ2-1|.|.|TRBV28
CASTGAMGPYNEQFF
TGTGCCAGCACGGGGGCGATGGGCCCCTACAATGAGCAGTTCTTC
>TRBJ2-7|.|.|TRBV28
CASSWGGSQREQYF
TGTGCCAGCAGTTGGGGTGGGTCTCAGCGCGAGCAGTACTTC
>TRBJ2-7|.|.|TRBV7-9
CASSLSGGSYEQYF
TGTGCCAGCAGCTTATCGGGTGGTTCCTACGAGCAGTACTTC
>TRBJ2-5|.|.|TRBV29-1
CSVSWRRGGKETQYF
TGCAGCGTTAGCTGGCGCAGGGGTGGAAAAGAGACCCAGTACTTC
>TRBJ1-2|.|.|TRBV7-9
CASSFPISTYGYTF
TGTGCCAGCAGCTTCCCCATAAGCACCTATGGCTACACCTTC
>TRBJ1-1|.|.|TRBV4-1
CASSQVPNLNTEAFF
TGCGCCAGCAGCCAAGTCCCAAATCTGAACACTGAAGCTTTCTTT
>TRBJ2-5|.|.|TRBV18
CASSPPFQQNGKETQYF
TGTGCCAGCTCACCACCATTTCAACAGAACGGGAAGGAGACCCAGTACTTC
>TRBJ2-7|.|.|TRBV7-9
CASSPMGGYEQYF
TGTGCCAGCAGCCCAATGGGGGGCTACGAGCAGTACTTC
>TRBJ2-3|many|.|TRBV7-9
CASSLRGPGDTQYF
TGTGCCAGCAGCTTGCGAGGACCCGGAGATACGCAGTATTTT
>TRBJ1-2|.|.|TRBV27
CATKIKDGPLSYTF
TGTGCCACCAAAATTAAAGACGGACCGCTTAGCTACACCTTC
>TRBJ2-3|.|.|TRBV11-3
CASSSGRGTYTDTQYF
TGTGCCAGCAGCTCAGGGCGAGGGACTTACACAGATACGCAGTATTTT